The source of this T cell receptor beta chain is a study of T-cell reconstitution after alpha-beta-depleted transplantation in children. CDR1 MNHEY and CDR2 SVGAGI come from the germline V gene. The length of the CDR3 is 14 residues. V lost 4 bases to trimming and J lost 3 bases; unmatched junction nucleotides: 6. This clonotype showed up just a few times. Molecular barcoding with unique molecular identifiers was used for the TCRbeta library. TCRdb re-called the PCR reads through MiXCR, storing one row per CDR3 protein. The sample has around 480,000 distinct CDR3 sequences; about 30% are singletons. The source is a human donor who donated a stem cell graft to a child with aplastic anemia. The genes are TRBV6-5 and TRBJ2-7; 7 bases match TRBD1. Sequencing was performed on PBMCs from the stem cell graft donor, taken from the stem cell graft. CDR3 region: CASSLPGQIYEQYF. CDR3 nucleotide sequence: TGTGCCAGCAGTTTGCCGGGACAGATCTACGAGCAGTACTTC.